These 17 T cell receptor beta chains share one sample of origin, sequenced in a study of cytomegalovirus exposure and HLA in healthy donors. The assay was immunoSEQ multiplex PCR, and TCRdb's table has in-frame clones only and misses some. The sample holds some 170,000 clones, around 87% seen once. Sequencing was done on a sample of PBMCs. These receptors all come from a woman aged 30 to 39 in good health and CMV-seronegative.

The chain has TRBV27 and TRBJ1-1; TRBD1 matches at 7 bases. Unmatched junction bases numbered 7, after V lost 2 bases and J lost 4 bases. CDR1 MNHEY and CDR2 SMNVEV come from the germline V gene (reference sequence). The CDR3 consists of 15 residues. The CDR3 here is CASSLRRQGGTEAFF. The CDR3 DNA is TGTGCCAGCAGTTTAAGGCGACAGGGCGGCACTGAAGCTTTCTTT.

The rearrangement uses TRBV2 and TRBJ2-3, with TRBD2 matching over 7 bases. After removal of 8 bases from V and 4 bases from J, the junction contained 12 bases not matched to a gene. Germline V CDR1 and CDR2: SNHLY, FYNNEI. The CDR3 runs 15 residues. CDR3 sequence (DNA): TGTGCCAGCTTCGTCGTGGGTACTAGCGCAGATACGCAGTATTTT. It encodes CASFVVGTSADTQYF.

The chain recombines TRBV6-1 with TRBJ2-3; 7 bases fit TRBD1. The V gene's germline CDR1 is MNHNS and CDR2 SASEGT. This CDR3 contains 13 residues. V was clipped by 2 bases and J by 5 bases; unmatched bases: 1. This CDR3 reads CASSETGEDTQYF. CDR3 nucleotide sequence: TGTGCCAGCAGTGAAACAGGGGAAGATACGCAGTATTTT.

This chain joins TRBV30 and TRBJ2-7, with 11 nucleotides matching TRBD1. After removal of 4 bases from V and 2 bases from J, the junction contained 4 bases not matched to a gene. Germline CDR1 and CDR2: GTSNPN and SVGIG (reference sequence). The CDR3 spans 14 residues. This CDR3 reads CAWIGTGGTYEQYF. The CDR3 DNA sequence: TGTGCCTGGATTGGGACAGGGGGGACCTACGAGCAGTACTTC.

The genes are TRBV7-2 and TRBJ2-3; TRBD2 might be the D (6 bases). The V gene lost 0 bases and the J gene lost 6 bases, with 16 bases spanning the gap. The CDR3 consists of 16 residues. CDR1 SGHTA and CDR2 FQGNSA come from the germline V gene. In DNA, the CDR3 is TGTGCCAGCAGCTTAGCGATTTTCGGGGGTTCGGATACGCAGTATTTT. As protein: CASSLAIFGGSDTQYF.

The rearrangement links TRBV7-9 to TRBJ1-6; 8 bases line up with TRBD1. CDR1 and CDR2 from the germline V gene are SEHNR and FQNEAQ (reference sequence). The CDR3 spans 17 residues. V shed 1 base and J 5 bases; nucleotides not matched to a gene: 7. The CDR3 spells CASSLGRGQGNNSPLHF. In DNA, the CDR3 is TGTGCCAGCAGCTTAGGGCGTGGACAGGGTAATAATTCACCCCTCCACTTT.

The chain is built from TRBV30 and TRBJ1-3; D is unresolved. The CDR3 runs 12 residues. V lost 3 bases and J 4 bases, leaving 7 bases between the germline ends. The V gene's germline CDR1 is GTSNPN and CDR2 SVGIG (reference sequence). The CDR3 bases are TGTGCCTGGAGCGAGGCGGGAAACACCATATATTTT. Encoded protein: CAWSEAGNTIYF. Combining the CDR3 with reference TRBV30 and TRBJ1-3 gives the whole variable domain SQTIHQWPATLVQPVGSPLSLECTVEGTSNPNLYWYRQAAGRGLQLLFYSVGIGQISSEVPQNLSASRPQDRQFILSSKKLLLSDSGFYLCAWSEAGNTIYFGEGSWLTVV.

This chain joins TRBV9 and TRBJ1-2; the match to TRBD1 covers 7 bases. CDR3 length equals 15 residues. V lost 4 bases to trimming and J lost 0 bases; unmatched junction nucleotides: 6. CDR1 and CDR2 from the germline V gene are SGDLS and YYNGEE. The CDR3 region is CASSPGTVANYGYTF. As DNA, the CDR3 is TGTGCCAGCAGCCCCGGGACAGTTGCTAACTATGGCTACACCTTC.

The chain combines TRBV27 with TRBJ1-5; the D gene is possibly TRBD1 (6 bases). Germline CDR1 is MNHEY and CDR2 is SMNVEV (reference sequence). This CDR3 region has 14 residues. V lost 6 bases and J lost 5, with 14 bases in between. The chain's CDR3 is CASRKGGWDQPQHF. The CDR3 DNA reads TGTGCCAGCAGAAAAGGGGGATGGGATCAGCCCCAGCATTTT.

The chain combines TRBV6-1 with TRBJ2-3; 7 bases match TRBD1. Germline CDR1 reads MNHNS; CDR2 reads SASEGT. The V and J ends lost 6 bases and 0 bases, in that order; junction bases with no gene match: 6. The length of the CDR3 is 15 residues. The CDR3 region is CASRWTGPSTDTQYF. The CDR3 bases are TGTGCCAGCAGGTGGACAGGACCTAGCACAGATACGCAGTATTTT.

The chain has TRBV7-2 and TRBJ1-1; 8 positions match TRBD1. This CDR3 region has 16 residues. With V trimmed by 5 bases and J by 1 base, 9 bases remained unmatched. The germline V gene encodes CDR1 SGHTA and CDR2 FQGNSA. CDR3 nucleotide sequence: TGTGCCAGCAGCCCCGGACAGGGAAAGGGGAACACTGAAGCTTTCTTT. Amino acid sequence: CASSPGQGKGNTEAFF.

This chain uses TRBV30 with TRBJ2-1; D ambiguous. The CDR3 contains 14 residues. Germline loops: CDR1 GTSNPN, CDR2 SVGIG (reference sequence). Trimming stripped 0 bases from V and 7 bases from J, with 13 bases between. Here the CDR3 DNA reads TGTGCCTGGAGTGTCGGAAACGGGTATAATGAGCAGTTCTTC. This encodes CAWSVGNGYNEQFF. The whole variable domain, remainder taken from reference TRBV30 and TRBJ2-1, is SQTIHQWPATLVQPVGSPLSLECTVEGTSNPNLYWYRQAAGRGLQLLFYSVGIGQISSEVPQNLSASRPQDRQFILSSKKLLLSDSGFYLCAWSVGNGYNEQFFGPGTRLTVL.

The chain is built from TRBV13 and TRBJ1-2, with 7 bases that match TRBD1. The CDR3 is made up of 14 amino acids. The germline V gene encodes CDR1 PRHDT and CDR2 FYEKMQ (reference sequence). V lost 4 bases, J lost 2 bases, and 4 bases stayed unmatched. CDR3 sequence reads: CASSSLGQNYGYTF. The DNA of the CDR3 is TGTGCCAGCAGCTCACTGGGACAGAACTATGGCTACACCTTC.

The chain carries TRBV9 and TRBJ1-3, with 8 positions matching TRBD1. CDR1 and CDR2 from the germline V gene are SGDLS and YYNGEE. The CDR3 extends over 14 amino acids. The trim removed 4 bases at V and 7 bases at J, leaving 7 bases unmatched. Written as DNA, the CDR3 is TGTGCCAGCAGCACCACCGGACAGGGTAACACCATATATTTT. Protein product: CASSTTGQGNTIYF.

V gene TRBV27 combines with J gene TRBJ1-6, with D uncertain. The CDR3 contains 13 residues. The V gene lost 5 bases and the J gene lost 10 bases, with 12 bases spanning the gap. Germline CDR1 reads MNHEY; CDR2 reads SMNVEV (reference sequence). The CDR3 reads CASSRNRFSPLHF. In DNA form, the CDR3 reads TGTGCCAGCAGTCGAAACAGATTCTCACCCCTCCACTTT.

This chain joins TRBV6-5 and TRBJ1-6; the D gene is possibly TRBD1 (6 bases). The CDR3 is 13 amino acids. The V end was cut by 6 bases, the J end by 7 bases, with 10 bases between. Germline V gene sequence: CDR1 MNHEY, CDR2 SVGAGI. DNA for the CDR3: TGTGCCAGCAGACTCGGACAGAATTCACCCCTCCACTTT. This encodes CASRLGQNSPLHF.

The chain links TRBV30 to TRBJ2-7; 7 bases are a match to TRBD1. This CDR3 region has 13 residues. CDR1 and CDR2 from the germline V gene are GTSNPN and SVGIG (reference sequence). V gave up 5 bases and J gave up 7 bases; unmatched junction bases: 11. The chain's CDR3 is CAWPRDSRAEQYF. The CDR3 bases are TGTGCCTGGCCCAGGGACAGCCGAGCTGAGCAGTACTTC.